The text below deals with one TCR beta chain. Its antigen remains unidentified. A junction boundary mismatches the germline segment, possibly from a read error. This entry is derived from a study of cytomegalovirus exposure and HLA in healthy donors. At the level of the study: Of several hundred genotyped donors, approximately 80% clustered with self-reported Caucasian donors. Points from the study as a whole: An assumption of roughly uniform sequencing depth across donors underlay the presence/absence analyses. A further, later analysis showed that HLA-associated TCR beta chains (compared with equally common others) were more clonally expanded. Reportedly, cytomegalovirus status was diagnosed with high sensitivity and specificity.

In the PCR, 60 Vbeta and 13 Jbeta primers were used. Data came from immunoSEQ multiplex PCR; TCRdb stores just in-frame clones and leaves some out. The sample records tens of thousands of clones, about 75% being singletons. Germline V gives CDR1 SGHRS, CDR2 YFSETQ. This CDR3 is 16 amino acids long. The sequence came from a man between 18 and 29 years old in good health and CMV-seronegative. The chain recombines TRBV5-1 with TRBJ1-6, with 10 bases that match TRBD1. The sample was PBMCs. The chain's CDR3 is CASSARTGGNNSPPHF. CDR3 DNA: TGCGCCAGCAGCGCCAGGACAGGGGGAAATAATTCACCCCCCCACTTT.